This T cell receptor (beta chain) was sequenced during a study of T cells in Graves' hyperthyroidism and ophthalmopathy. Whole-study context: Specimen type is peripheral blood, collected at initial diagnosis prior to any treatment.

Amplified TCR beta CDR3 regions came from RNA transcripts. HTBI primers were employed in a first-round RT-PCR of the TCR CDR3. TCRdb called the multiplex PCR reads again in MiXCR, with one record for every CDR3 protein. Of approximately 400,000 distinct CDR3 sequences in the sample, approximately 14% are singletons; the top ten hold 25% to 35%. This clonotype has ten or more counts. Antigen unknown. Between the trimmed V and J ends, which lost 1 base and 5 bases, there was a span of 11 bases. CDR3 size: 14 residues. Germline V gene sequence: CDR1 SNHLY, CDR2 FYNNEI. Study-level results: In simple terms, a model built on 13 V-J features told ophthalmopathy apart from stable hyperthyroidism. Among clonotypes expanded in thyroid above 0.001, most were also found in blood.

This receptor was taken from a woman aged 18-35 years with Graves' hyperthyroidism that later progressed to Graves' ophthalmopathy. The V and J genes are TRBV2 and TRBJ2-5; D ambiguous. The sequencing input was blood. CDR3: CASSEDVASETQYF. The DNA of the CDR3 is TGTGCCAGCAGTGAAGATGTAGCCTCCGAGACCCAGTACTTC.